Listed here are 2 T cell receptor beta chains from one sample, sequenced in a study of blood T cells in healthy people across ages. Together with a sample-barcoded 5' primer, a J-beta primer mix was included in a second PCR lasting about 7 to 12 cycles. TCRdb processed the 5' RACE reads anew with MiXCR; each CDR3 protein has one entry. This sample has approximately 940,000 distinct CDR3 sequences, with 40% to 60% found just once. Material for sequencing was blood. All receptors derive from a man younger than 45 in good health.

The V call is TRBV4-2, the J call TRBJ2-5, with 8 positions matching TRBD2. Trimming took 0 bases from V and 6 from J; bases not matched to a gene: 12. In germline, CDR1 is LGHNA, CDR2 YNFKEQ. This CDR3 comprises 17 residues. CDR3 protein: CASSQDLGTRVGKTQYF. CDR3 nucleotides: TGTGCCAGCAGCCAAGATTTAGGGACTAGGGTGGGCAAGACCCAGTACTTC.

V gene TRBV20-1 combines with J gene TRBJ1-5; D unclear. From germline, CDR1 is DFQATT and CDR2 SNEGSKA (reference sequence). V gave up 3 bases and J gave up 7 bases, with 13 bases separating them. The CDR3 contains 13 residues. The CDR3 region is CSARRQLGQPQHF. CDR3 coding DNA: TGCAGTGCTAGGCGGCAGTTGGGCCAGCCCCAGCATTTT.